Sequencing of this T cell receptor beta chain was carried out in a study of beta chain features in type 1 diabetes. Broader study findings: Significant though moderate, a shortening of TCRB CDR3s appeared in all four CD4+ subsets of Type 1 diabetes patients. More deletions and fewer insertions at VDJ junctions were found in patients with type 1 diabetes.

On this clone: The antigen remains unidentified.

The entirety of the isolated RNA underwent reverse transcription, so expressed TCRB transcripts were sequenced. Clones were sequenced by immunoSEQ multiplex PCR, and TCRdb holds only the in-frame ones, with some missing. The repertoire holds about 640,000 clones, approximately 13% seen once, with more than 0.1% in the top ten. This TCR derives from a man in his thirties or forties with type 1 diabetes. The sequenced sample consisted of naive CD4+ T cells from blood.

The CDR3 DNA follows: TGTGCCAGCAGCGGGGGGGCGGGTGGCACAGATACGCAGTATTTT. Its translation is CASSGGAGGTDTQYF. This chain joins TRBV4-2 and TRBJ2-3, with D perhaps TRBD2 (7 bases). The germline gives CDR1 LGHNA, CDR2 YNFKEQ. V was shortened by 5 bases and J by 1 base, with 13 bases between the two germline ends. CDR3 length equals 15 residues.